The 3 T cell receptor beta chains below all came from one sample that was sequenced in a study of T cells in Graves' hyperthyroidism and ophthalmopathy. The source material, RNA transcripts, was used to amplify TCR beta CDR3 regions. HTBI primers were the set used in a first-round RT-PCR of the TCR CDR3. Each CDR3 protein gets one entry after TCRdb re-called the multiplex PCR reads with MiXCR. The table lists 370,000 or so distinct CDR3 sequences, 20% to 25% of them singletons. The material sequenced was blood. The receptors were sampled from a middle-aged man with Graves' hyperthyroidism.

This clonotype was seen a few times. This CDR3 is CSVGGNNEQFF. Written as DNA, the CDR3 is TGCAGCGTGGGCGGTAACAATGAGCAGTTCTTC. The chain combines TRBV29-1 with TRBJ2-1; D remains unclear. Trimming shortened V by 6 bases and J by 5 bases, and 8 bases separated the two germline ends. Looked up from germline, CDR1 is SQVTM and CDR2 is ANQGSEA. This CDR3 has 11 amino acids.

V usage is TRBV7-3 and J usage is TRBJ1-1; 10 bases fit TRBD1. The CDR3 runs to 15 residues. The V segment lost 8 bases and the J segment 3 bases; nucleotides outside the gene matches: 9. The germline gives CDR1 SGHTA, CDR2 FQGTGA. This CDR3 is CASSETGTGDTEAFF. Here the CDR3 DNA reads TGTGCCAGCTCGGAAACCGGGACAGGGGACACTGAAGCTTTCTTT.

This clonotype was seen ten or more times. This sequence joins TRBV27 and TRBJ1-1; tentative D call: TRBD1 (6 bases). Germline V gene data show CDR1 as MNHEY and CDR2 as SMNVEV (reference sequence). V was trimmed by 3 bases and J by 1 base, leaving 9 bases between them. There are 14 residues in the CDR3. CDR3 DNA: TGTGCCAGCAGTTTCATGGACAGGAACACTGAAGCTTTCTTT. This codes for CASSFMDRNTEAFF.